The 31 T cell receptor beta chains listed next were all sequenced from one sample in a study of CD8 T cells in ankylosing spondylitis. Their antigens remain unidentified. Whole-study findings and limits: A motif in TCR beta, a set of roughly eight highly homologous variants, appeared characteristic of ankylosing spondylitis blood.

TCRdb ran MiXCR on the 5' RACE reads and lists one entry per CDR3 protein. The sample lists around 130,000 distinct CDR3 sequences; roughly 18% were seen once. Sequencing input: blood, either unsorted or a sorted T cell fraction (not recorded which). The receptors originated from a male donor with ankylosing spondylitis.

The chain uses TRBV7-2 and TRBJ2-1; 11 bases line up with TRBD2. CDR3 length: 17 amino acids. The V and J ends lost 5 bases and 3 bases, in that order; junction bases with no gene match: 9. Germline values: CDR1 SGHTA, CDR2 FQGNSA. The CDR3 reads CASSGISGRAGYNEQFF. CDR3 DNA sequence: TGTGCCAGCAGCGGTATTAGCGGGAGGGCCGGCTACAATGAGCAGTTCTTC.

This clonotype was counted at least ten times. The chain joins TRBV5-1 to TRBJ2-2; no definite D call. Per germline, CDR1 SGHRS and CDR2 YFSETQ. This CDR3 spans 12 amino acids. Trimming stripped 1 base from V and 6 bases from J, with 4 bases between. Here the CDR3 reads CASSLYSGELFF. The CDR3, as DNA: TGCGCCAGCAGCTTGTATTCCGGGGAGCTGTTTTTT.

This clonotype came up many times. The chain combines TRBV4-2 with TRBJ1-1; D is unclear. The V and J ends lost 6 bases and 7 bases respectively, with 18 bases between them. Germline CDR1 is LGHNA and CDR2 is YNFKEQ. This CDR3 region has 14 residues. CDR3 region: CASSHAGPLNEAFF. CDR3 in DNA: TGTGCCAGCAGTCACGCCGGTCCACTAAATGAAGCTTTCTTT.

This clonotype was recorded once. The J gene is TRBJ1-5, the V gene TRBV28; D is unresolved. Germline loops: CDR1 MDHEN, CDR2 SYDVKM. The CDR3 extends over 11 amino acids. Trimming took off 4 bases at V and 8 bases at J, with 6 bases between the two ends. The CDR3: CASSYAKPQHF. CDR3 nucleotides: TGTGCCAGCAGTTATGCAAAGCCCCAGCATTTT.

The chain employs TRBV27 and TRBJ2-7; 9 bases agree with TRBD1. With 4 bases clipped from V and 3 bases from J, the junction kept 10 bases outside the gene matches. Germline V gene data show CDR1 as MNHEY and CDR2 as SMNVEV (reference sequence). The CDR3 covers 16 residues. The CDR3 loop is CASSSYLGQGDYEQYF. The CDR3 bases are TGTGCCAGCAGTTCCTATTTGGGACAGGGCGACTACGAGCAGTACTTC.

The J gene is TRBJ2-3, the V gene TRBV12-3 or TRBV12-4; TRBD1 agrees at 8 bases. The trim removed 3 bases at V and 0 bases at J, leaving 8 bases unmatched. This CDR3 has 17 residues. The CDR3 spells CASSFDPTGGSTDTQYF. The CDR3 nucleotides read TGTGCCAGCAGTTTCGACCCCACAGGGGGAAGCACAGATACGCAGTATTTT.

This clonotype was seen more than once but under ten times. This chain uses TRBV6-5 with TRBJ2-1, with unresolved D. Per the germline V gene, CDR1 is MNHEY and CDR2 is SVGAGI. The length of the CDR3 is 12 residues. Trimming stripped 2 bases from V and 10 bases from J, with 9 bases between. The DNA for the CDR3 is TGTGCCAGCAGTTACGGGCTTTCCGAGCAGTTCTTC. Its translation: CASSYGLSEQFF.

The J gene is TRBJ2-7, the V gene TRBV12-3 or TRBV12-4, with 7 bases matching TRBD2. The CDR3 extends over 16 amino acids. V gave up 5 bases and J gave up 1 base; unmatched junction bases: 11. The DNA for the CDR3 is TGTGCCAGCAGTCAACAATTCCGGGGAGGGTCCTACGAGCAGTACTTC. Protein: CASSQQFRGGSYEQYF.

This clonotype was seen a handful of times. The chain couples TRBV6-1 to TRBJ2-7, with 7 positions matching TRBD1. The CDR3 is 12 amino acids. Germline trimming cut 4 bases from V and 6 bases from J; bases unmatched to any gene: 3. Germline V lookup: CDR1 MNHNS, CDR2 SASEGT. CDR3 sequence reads: CASSAGTVEQYF. The CDR3 nucleotides are TGTGCCAGCAGTGCTGGGACAGTCGAGCAGTACTTC.

The rearrangement links TRBV12-3 or TRBV12-4 to TRBJ1-2; 9 bases map to TRBD1. V lost 7 bases to trimming and J lost 7 bases; unmatched junction nucleotides: 4. The CDR3 runs 12 residues. The CDR3 coding sequence is TGTGCCAGCACACAGGGGGCGCGTGGCTACACCTTC. Protein sequence: CASTQGARGYTF.

V gene TRBV27 combines with J gene TRBJ1-1, with TRBD1 matching over 7 bases. With 4 bases clipped from V and 6 bases from J, the junction kept 11 bases outside the gene matches. The germline V gene has CDR1 MNHEY and CDR2 SMNVEV (reference sequence). The CDR3 consists of 15 residues. CDR3 bases: TGTGCCAGCAGTTCGCGCGAGGGGGCAGGCGCTGAAGCTTTCTTT. This sequence encodes CASSSREGAGAEAFF.

This CDR3 reads CASSPKQAPEAFF. CDR3 DNA sequence: TGTGCCAGCAGTCCCAAACAGGCTCCCGAAGCTTTCTTT. J is TRBJ1-1 and V is TRBV27; D may be TRBD1 (5 bases). The CDR3 length is 13 residues. V shed 5 bases and J shed 8 bases, with 15 bases lying between them. Germline V CDR1 and CDR2: MNHEY, SMNVEV (reference sequence).

The gene calls are TRBV9 and TRBJ2-1; TRBD2 agrees at 9 bases. Germline V gives CDR1 SGDLS, CDR2 YYNGEE. The ends lost 3 bases at V and 6 bases at J; junction bases unmatched: 10. The CDR3 is made up of 16 amino acids. The DNA of the CDR3 is TGTGCCAGCAGCGAGGGTTCTAGCGGGAAAGGCAATGAGCAGTTCTTC. Amino acid sequence: CASSEGSSGKGNEQFF.

The J gene is TRBJ2-1, the V gene TRBV29-1, with a weak D call TRBD1 (5 bases). This CDR3 region has 14 residues. Looked up from germline, CDR1 is SQVTM and CDR2 is ANQGSEA. Trimming removed 6 bases at V and 2 bases at J, with 14 bases between. CDR3 in amino acids: CSVQGDGAYNEQFF. For the CDR3, the DNA is TGCAGCGTCCAAGGGGATGGGGCCTACAATGAGCAGTTCTTC.

This clonotype showed up just a few times. The rearrangement joins TRBV4-1 to TRBJ2-7, with 7 bases fitting TRBD2. With 1 base clipped from V and 1 base from J, the junction kept 7 bases outside the gene matches. This CDR3 has 16 amino acids. Germline V gene lookup returns CDR1 MGHRA and CDR2 YSYEKL. CDR3 sequence reads: CASSQVSSGYSYEQYF. In DNA, the CDR3 is TGCGCCAGCAGCCAAGTTTCTAGCGGTTATTCCTACGAGCAGTACTTC.

The V call is TRBV24-1, the J call TRBJ2-3, with D possibly matching TRBD2 (5 bases). Trimming cost V 2 bases and J 0 bases, with 8 bases left between them. This CDR3 comprises 15 residues. Germline V CDR1 and CDR2: KGHDR, SFDVKD. CDR3 loop: CATSDSRVSTDTQYF. The CDR3 nucleotides are TGTGCCACCAGTGATTCGCGGGTCAGCACAGATACGCAGTATTTT.

The chain joins TRBV30 to TRBJ2-4; 7 positions agree with TRBD2. The CDR3 sequence is 11 residues long. V lost 5 bases to trimming and J lost 11 bases; unmatched junction nucleotides: 6. Germline-derived CDR1 and CDR2 are GTSNPN and SVGIG (reference sequence). The CDR3: CAWQEAGVQYF. The CDR3 DNA sequence: TGTGCCTGGCAGGAGGCGGGAGTTCAGTACTTC.

This clonotype was seen ten or more times. The chain recombines TRBV11-3 with TRBJ2-7; D might be TRBD1 (6 bases). The CDR3 sequence is 14 residues long. Deletions cut 7 bases from V and 3 bases from J, with 16 bases between. Germline V CDR1 and CDR2: SGHNT, YENEEA. CDR3 coding DNA: TGTGCCAGCACCTCGAGAGACAGGTACTACGAGCAGTACTTC. Translating it yields CASTSRDRYYEQYF.

This rearrangement joins TRBV28 to TRBJ2-7, with TRBD1 matching over 7 bases. Germline trimming cut 5 bases from V and 0 bases from J; bases unmatched to any gene: 4. This CDR3 is built from 14 residues. In germline, CDR1 is MDHEN, CDR2 SYDVKM. The CDR3 loop reads CASSPRDSSYEQYF. CDR3 nucleotides: TGTGCCAGCAGTCCTAGGGACAGCTCCTACGAGCAGTACTTC.

The rearrangement uses TRBV5-5 and TRBJ2-2, with TRBD2 matching over 8 bases. V shed 0 bases and J 2 bases; nucleotides not matched to a gene: 3. From germline, CDR1 is SGHKS and CDR2 YYEKEE (reference sequence). This CDR3 contains 16 residues. CDR3 sequence reads: CASSLDLAGNTGELFF. DNA of the CDR3: TGTGCCAGCAGCTTGGATCTAGCGGGTAACACCGGGGAGCTGTTTTTT.

At least ten counts were recorded for this clonotype. The junction shows a germline mismatch at one end, possibly a read error. CDR3 in DNA: TGCGCCAGCAGCCCCGGGACTAGCGGATCCTACGAGCAGTACTTC. Its protein is CASSPGTSGSYEQYF. The gene calls are TRBV7-3 and TRBJ2-7; 11 bases agree with TRBD2. CDR3 length equals 15 residues. The germline CDR1 and CDR2 sequences are SGHTA and FQGTGA.

The chain joins TRBV4-2 to TRBJ2-1; 8 positions match TRBD2. Germline lookup yields CDR1 LGHNA and CDR2 YNFKEQ. The CDR3 loop spans 18 amino acids. Trimming at V came to 4 bases and at J to 8 bases, leaving 19 bases not matched to a gene. The CDR3 bases are TGTGCCAGCAGCCCCCGGTCCCCCTTCCAGCGGGAGTTTCATGAGCAGTTCTTC. This codes for CASSPRSPFQREFHEQFF.

V usage is TRBV4-2 and J usage is TRBJ2-7; D unresolved. CDR3 length: 13 amino acids. Germline V gene lookup returns CDR1 LGHNA and CDR2 YNFKEQ. The germline V and J ends were trimmed by 4 bases and 0 bases, with 7 bases remaining between them. The CDR3 DNA follows: TGTGCCAGCAGCCCCCGACTCTCCTACGAGCAGTACTTC. Protein product: CASSPRLSYEQYF.

The chain couples TRBV27 to TRBJ2-7; 11 positions match TRBD2. With V trimmed by 8 bases and J by 5 bases, 5 bases remained unmatched. This CDR3 is 13 amino acids long. In germline, CDR1 is MNHEY, CDR2 SMNVEV (reference sequence). CDR3 amino acids: CASAVLAGDEQYF. DNA of the CDR3: TGTGCCAGCGCGGTACTAGCGGGGGACGAGCAGTACTTC.

The rearrangement links TRBV20-1 to TRBJ1-2; TRBD1 matches 9 bases. Looked up from germline, CDR1 is DFQATT and CDR2 is SNEGSKA (reference sequence). This CDR3 is built from 15 residues. The V segment lost 2 bases and the J segment 2 bases; nucleotides outside the gene matches: 6. The CDR3 sequence is CSARPRTGANYGYTF. CDR3 DNA: TGCAGTGCTAGACCCCGGACAGGGGCGAACTATGGCTACACCTTC.

This clonotype was counted between two and nine times. This rearrangement joins TRBV12-3 or TRBV12-4 to TRBJ1-5; D is undetermined. This CDR3 has 13 amino acids. V was clipped by 3 bases and J by 3 bases, with 6 bases between them. The CDR3 sequence is CASSLWSNQPQHF. CDR3 DNA: TGTGCCAGCAGTTTGTGGTCCAATCAGCCCCAGCATTTT.

This rearrangement joins TRBV29-1 to TRBJ2-2, with D tentatively TRBD1 (5 bases). The CDR3 has 14 residues. The germline V gene has CDR1 SQVTM and CDR2 ANQGSEA. The V gene lost 5 bases and the J gene lost 3 bases, with 13 bases spanning the gap. The CDR3 DNA reads as TGCAGCGTTTTTCGACAGACGGACACCGGGGAGCTGTTTTTT. It codes for CSVFRQTDTGELFF.

The chain is built from TRBV7-2 and TRBJ2-7; 10 bases fit TRBD1. Looked up from germline, CDR1 is SGHTA and CDR2 is FQGNSA. Trimming at V came to 5 bases and at J to 1 base, leaving 5 bases not matched to a gene. CDR3 length: 15 amino acids. This CDR3 is CASSIRTGGSYEQYF. The CDR3 DNA sequence: TGTGCCAGCAGCATTAGGACAGGGGGGTCCTACGAGCAGTACTTC.

This clonotype was counted between two and nine times. The chain joins TRBV20-1 to TRBJ1-1; TRBD1 matches 7 bases. After removal of 6 bases from V and 3 bases from J, the junction contained 4 bases not matched to a gene. Per the germline V gene, CDR1 is DFQATT and CDR2 is SNEGSKA (reference sequence). The CDR3 extends over 12 amino acids. The CDR3 protein is CSADQGDTEAFF. Here the CDR3 DNA reads TGCAGTGCGGACCAGGGGGACACTGAAGCTTTCTTT.

This clonotype was detected only a few times. The rearrangement uses TRBV5-1 and TRBJ2-7; D is tentatively TRBD1 or TRBD2 (5 bases each). CDR3 size: 14 residues. CDR1 is SGHRS and CDR2 is YFSETQ in the germline V gene. V lost 0 bases and J 7 bases, leaving 14 bases between the germline ends. The DNA for the CDR3 is TGCGCCAGCAGCTTGGCAGGACCAGGGACGGAGCAGTACTTC. It codes for CASSLAGPGTEQYF.

This clonotype was observed many times. The chain uses TRBV6-4 and TRBJ1-1; D ambiguous. The germline V gene encodes CDR1 MRHNA and CDR2 SNTAGT. The germline V and J ends were trimmed by 4 bases and 6 bases, with 12 bases remaining between them. CDR3 length: 13 amino acids. Here the CDR3 DNA reads TGTGCCAGCAGTGCCTCTTCGGTCTCTGAAGCTTTCTTT. Translating gives CASSASSVSEAFF.